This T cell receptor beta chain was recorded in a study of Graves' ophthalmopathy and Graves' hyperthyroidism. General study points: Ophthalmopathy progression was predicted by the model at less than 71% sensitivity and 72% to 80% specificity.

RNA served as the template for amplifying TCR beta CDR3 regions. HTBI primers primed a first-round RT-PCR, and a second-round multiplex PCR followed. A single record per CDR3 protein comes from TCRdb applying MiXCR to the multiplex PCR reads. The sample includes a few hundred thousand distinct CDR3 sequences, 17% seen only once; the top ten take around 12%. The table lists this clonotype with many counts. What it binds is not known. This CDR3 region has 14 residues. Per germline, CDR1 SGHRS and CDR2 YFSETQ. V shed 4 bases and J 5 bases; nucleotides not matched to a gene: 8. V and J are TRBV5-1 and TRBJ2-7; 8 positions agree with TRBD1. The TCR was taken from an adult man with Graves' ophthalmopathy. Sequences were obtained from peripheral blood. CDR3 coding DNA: TGCGCCAGCAGCCTAAGGACAGGGATCGACGAGCAGTACTTC. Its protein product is CASSLRTGIDEQYF.